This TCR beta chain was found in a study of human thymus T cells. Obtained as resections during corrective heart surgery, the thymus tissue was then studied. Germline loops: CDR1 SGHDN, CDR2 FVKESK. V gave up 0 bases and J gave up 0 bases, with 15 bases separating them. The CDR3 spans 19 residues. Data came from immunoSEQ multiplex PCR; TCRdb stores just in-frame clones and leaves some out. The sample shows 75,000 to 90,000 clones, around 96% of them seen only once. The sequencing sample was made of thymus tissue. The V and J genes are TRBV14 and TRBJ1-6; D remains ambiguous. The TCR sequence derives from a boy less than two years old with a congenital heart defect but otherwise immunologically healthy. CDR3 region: CASSQEEQVGSSYNSPLHF. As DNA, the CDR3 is TGTGCCAGCAGCCAAGAAGAACAAGTTGGGAGCTCCTATAATTCACCCCTCCACTTT.